This record covers a single T cell receptor (beta chain). The record originates from a study of cytomegalovirus exposure and HLA in healthy donors. V was pared by 1 base and J by 7 bases, with 9 bases of the junction left unmatched. The CDR3 runs to 15 residues. Germline CDR1 SGHTA, CDR2 FQGNSA. Profiled with immunoSEQ multiplex PCR; TCRdb holds only in-frame clones, not every one. Altogether some 150,000 clones are present, around nine tenths being singletons, with the ten largest covering approximately 2.5%. The sequence came from a man aged 18 to 30 in good health and CMV-seropositive. The chain carries TRBV7-2 and TRBJ2-5, with 7 bases matching TRBD1. The sequenced sample consisted of PBMCs. Written as DNA, the CDR3 is TGTGCCAGCAGCTTAGACTTGGGACAGAGGGGGACCCAGTACTTC. This codes for CASSLDLGQRGTQYF.